This TCR beta chain stems from a study of blood T cell repertoires in COVID-19. In the study overall: The United States, Italy and Spain were the sources of the acute and convalescent COVID-19 samples. In each case, the material was cDNA or gDNA derived from T cells, B-cell-depleted T cells, or PBMCs.

In the original workflow: Reference gene primer amplification gave estimated nucleated cell counts. The method was immunoSEQ multiplex PCR; TCRdb's version includes in-frame clones alone and lacks a portion of them. The V and J calls and clone size are taken from that table; D and trimming were inferred from the DNA. There are fewer than 120,000 clones in the sample; more than 65% occur only once, and around 4% lies in the top ten. The CDR3 has 14 amino acids. Germline CDR1 is SGHNT and CDR2 is YENEEA. Between the trimmed V and J ends, which lost 1 base and 8 bases, there was a span of 12 bases. The material sequenced was peripheral blood. This TCR came from a woman older than 75 with acute or convalescent COVID-19. J is TRBJ2-1 and V is TRBV11-3, with D perhaps TRBD2 (5 bases). The CDR3 here is CASSLGGSRDEQFF. The CDR3 coding sequence is TGTGCCAGCAGCTTAGGTGGGAGTAGGGATGAGCAGTTCTTC. Full variable domain (missing parts from reference TRBV11-3 and TRBJ2-1): EAGVVQSPRYKIIEKKQPVAFWCNPISGHNTLYWYLQNLGQGPELLIRYENEEAVDDSQLPKDRFSAERLKGVDSTLKIQPAELGDSAVYLCASSLGGSRDEQFFGPGTRLTVL.